The 18 T cell receptor beta chains listed next were all sequenced from one sample in a study of T cell changes during pregnancy in multiple sclerosis (dated by TCRdb to the late 2010s). Library preparation was by the immunoSEQ multiplex PCR assay. The table comes from immuneACCESS by way of TCRdb, which keeps in-frame sequences with V and J called. Part of the clones is missing from these tables; in studies checked, under half for an unresolved V gene and the rest for unknown reasons. Counted in this sample were around 97,000 clones; 90% of them appeared once. Of the sample, just over 0.75% falls within the top ten clones. The sample consisted of peripheral blood, taken in the second trimester of pregnancy. The receptor set was obtained from a female donor in good health, enrolled as a control in a pregnancy study.

The chain joins TRBV19 to TRBJ2-3; possibly TRBD1 for D (5 bases). V lost 3 bases, J lost 4 bases, and 11 bases lay in between. The CDR3 runs 14 residues. The V gene's germline CDR1 is LNHDA and CDR2 SQIVND (reference sequence). The CDR3 sequence is CASSIRVFADTQYF. CDR3 DNA: TGTGCCAGTAGTATCAGGGTTTTCGCAGATACGCAGTATTTT.

The chain couples TRBV6-5 to TRBJ2-1; 10 bases align to TRBD2. The trim removed 1 base at V and 9 bases at J, leaving 9 bases unmatched. Germline-derived CDR1 and CDR2 are MNHEY and SVGAGI. This CDR3 has 16 residues. CDR3 protein: CASSYFTAGGPSEQFF. CDR3 coding DNA: TGTGCCAGCAGTTACTTCACAGCGGGAGGGCCCTCTGAGCAGTTCTTC.

The rearrangement uses TRBV30 and TRBJ1-4; D unresolved. With 0 bases removed from V and 3 bases from J, the gap between germline ends came to 5 bases. CDR1 is GTSNPN, CDR2 SVGIG, per germline (reference sequence). This CDR3 comprises 13 residues. The CDR3 region is CAWSVRANEKLFF. The CDR3 DNA reads TGTGCCTGGAGTGTAAGAGCTAATGAAAAACTGTTTTTT.

The chain recombines TRBV14 with TRBJ2-7, with TRBD1 identical over 8 bases. Germline loops: CDR1 SGHDN, CDR2 FVKESK. The CDR3 has 17 residues. With 1 base clipped from V and 0 bases from J, the junction kept 8 bases outside the gene matches. The CDR3 here is CASSQGGDRIRSYEQYF. In DNA, the CDR3 is TGTGCCAGCAGCCAAGGGGGGGACAGGATCCGCTCCTACGAGCAGTACTTC.

J is TRBJ1-5 and V is TRBV10-3; D unresolved. Trimming shortened V by 0 bases and J by 3 bases, and 9 bases separated the two germline ends. The CDR3 extends over 15 amino acids. CDR1 ENHRY and CDR2 SYGVKD come from the germline V gene. The CDR3 nucleotides read TGTGCCATCAGTGAGTCGGAAGGAGTCAATCAGCCCCAGCATTTT. It specifies CAISESEGVNQPQHF.

The chain links TRBV2 to TRBJ2-2, with D perhaps matching TRBD1 (5 bases). Between the trimmed V and J ends, which lost 6 bases and 0 bases, there was a span of 14 bases. Germline lookup yields CDR1 SNHLY and CDR2 FYNNEI. CDR3 length: 16 residues. The CDR3 spells CASSQGRYPNTGELFF. In DNA, the CDR3 is TGTGCCAGCAGCCAGGGCAGGTATCCGAACACCGGGGAGCTGTTTTTT.

The genes are TRBV28 and TRBJ2-3; 14 nucleotides agree with TRBD2. The CDR3 is made up of 17 amino acids. V lost 3 bases to trimming and J lost 7 bases; unmatched junction nucleotides: 9. Germline V gene lookup returns CDR1 MDHEN and CDR2 SYDVKM. The CDR3 loop reads CASSFTTSGGASNTQYF. The CDR3 coding sequence is TGTGCCAGCAGTTTTACGACTAGCGGGGGGGCATCTAATACGCAGTATTTT.

The rearrangement joins TRBV7-2 to TRBJ1-4; D unclear. The CDR3 spans 12 residues. Trimming removed 8 bases at V and 8 bases at J, with 12 bases between. Germline loops: CDR1 SGHTA, CDR2 FQGNSA. The CDR3 DNA reads TGTGCCAGCGCCCTCGATCGGGAAAAACTGTTTTTT. Amino acid sequence: CASALDREKLFF.

This clone appeared once. The V call is TRBV19, the J call TRBJ2-2, with D unclear. Trimming removed 6 bases at V and 5 bases at J, with 13 bases between. Per the germline V gene, CDR1 is LNHDA and CDR2 is SQIVND (reference sequence). The CDR3 sequence is 14 residues long. CDR3 region: CASSTTRVTGELFF. For the CDR3, the DNA is TGTGCCAGTAGCACTACCCGTGTGACCGGGGAGCTGTTTTTT.

The rearrangement joins TRBV27 to TRBJ1-2; 7 bases are a match to TRBD1. Germline V gives CDR1 MNHEY, CDR2 SMNVEV (reference sequence). This CDR3 contains 13 residues. V dropped 5 bases and J dropped 6; count of bases not matched to a gene: 6. The DNA for the CDR3 is TGTGCCAGCAGTCTAGGGGGCGTTCATGGCTACACCTTC. This codes for CASSLGGVHGYTF.

The gene calls are TRBV9 and TRBJ1-2; 7 bases fit TRBD1. Per the germline V gene, CDR1 is SGDLS and CDR2 is YYNGEE. After removal of 0 bases from V and 8 bases from J, the junction contained 7 bases not matched to a gene. The CDR3 has 14 residues. The CDR3: CASSVVGQSSGYTF. The CDR3 nucleotides are TGTGCCAGCAGCGTAGTGGGACAGTCTTCGGGCTACACCTTC.

This clone was counted a few times. The chain uses TRBV12-5 and TRBJ1-1; possibly TRBD1 for D (6 bases). CDR3 size: 14 residues. In germline, CDR1 is LGHNT, CDR2 FRNRAP. V lost 7 bases and J 5 bases, leaving 17 bases between the germline ends. CDR3 sequence reads: CASAKTTGQTEAFF. In DNA form, the CDR3 reads TGTGCTAGTGCGAAAACAACAGGGCAGACTGAAGCTTTCTTT.

The rearrangement links TRBV6-5 to TRBJ2-5; the D gene is possibly TRBD1 (6 bases). This CDR3 has 14 amino acids. V was clipped by 7 bases and J by 1 base, with 13 bases between them. Germline V lookup: CDR1 MNHEY, CDR2 SVGAGI. CDR3 in amino acids: CASKRGQAQETQYF. In nucleotides, the CDR3 is TGTGCCAGCAAAAGGGGACAAGCCCAAGAGACCCAGTACTTC.

This chain uses TRBV29-1 with TRBJ1-2; D perhaps matches TRBD1 (5 bases). V lost 6 bases, J lost 3 bases, and 17 bases lay in between. The length of the CDR3 is 14 residues. Germline CDR1 reads SQVTM; CDR2 reads ANQGSEA. This chain's CDR3 is CSVAGGYWDYGYTF. CDR3 nucleotide sequence: TGCAGCGTGGCCGGGGGGTACTGGGACTATGGCTACACCTTC.

The chain joins TRBV28 to TRBJ1-1, with D maybe TRBD1 (5 bases). Germline V lookup: CDR1 MDHEN, CDR2 SYDVKM. Trimming removed 3 bases from V and 4 bases from J, with 9 bases in between. This CDR3 has 13 residues. CDR3 region: CASSLTGVTEAFF. In nucleotides, the CDR3 is TGTGCCAGCAGTTTGACGGGGGTCACTGAAGCTTTCTTT. The whole variable domain, filled in from reference TRBV28 and TRBJ1-1, reads DVKVTQSSRYLVKRTGEKVFLECVQDMDHENMFWYRQDPGLGLRLIYFSYDVKMKEKGDIPEGYSVSREKKERFSLILESASTNQTSMYLCASSLTGVTEAFFGQGTRLTVV.

The V gene is TRBV5-1, the J gene TRBJ1-1; tentatively, D is TRBD1 (5 bases). Germline assignment: CDR1 SGHRS and CDR2 YFSETQ. The V end was cut by 7 bases, the J end by 8 bases, with 12 bases between. The CDR3 length is 11 residues. The CDR3 nucleotides are TGCGCCAGCTGGGGGGGAGGAGAAGCTTTCTTT. Protein sequence: CASWGGGEAFF.

The gene calls are TRBV19 and TRBJ1-3, with D uncertain. Germline V gene data show CDR1 as LNHDA and CDR2 as SQIVND (reference sequence). CDR3 length: 12 amino acids. Trimming cost V 5 bases and J 1 base, with 3 bases left between them. The CDR3 DNA follows: TGTGCCAGTAGTGTATCTGGAAACACCATATATTTT. It encodes CASSVSGNTIYF.

The genes are TRBV7-9 and TRBJ1-2, with D possibly matching TRBD1 (5 bases). This CDR3 region has 12 residues. The V gene's germline CDR1 is SEHNR and CDR2 FQNEAQ (reference sequence). The V and J ends lost 5 bases and 7 bases respectively, with 11 bases between them. CDR3 region: CASSELGLGYTF. Here the CDR3 DNA reads TGTGCCAGCAGCGAATTGGGGCTTGGCTACACCTTC.